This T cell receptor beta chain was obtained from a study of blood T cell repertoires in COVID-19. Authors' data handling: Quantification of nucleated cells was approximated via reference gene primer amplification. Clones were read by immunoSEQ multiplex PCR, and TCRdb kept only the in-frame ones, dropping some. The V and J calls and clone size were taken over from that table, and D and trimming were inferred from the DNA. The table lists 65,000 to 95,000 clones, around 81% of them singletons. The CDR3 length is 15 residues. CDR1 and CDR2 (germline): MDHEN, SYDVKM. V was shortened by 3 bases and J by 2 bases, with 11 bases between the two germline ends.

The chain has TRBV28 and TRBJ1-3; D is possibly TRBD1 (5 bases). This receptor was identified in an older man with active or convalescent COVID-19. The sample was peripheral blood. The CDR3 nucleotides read TGTGCCAGCAGTTTGGCGGGGCATCCTGGAAACACCATATATTTT. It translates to CASSLAGHPGNTIYF.